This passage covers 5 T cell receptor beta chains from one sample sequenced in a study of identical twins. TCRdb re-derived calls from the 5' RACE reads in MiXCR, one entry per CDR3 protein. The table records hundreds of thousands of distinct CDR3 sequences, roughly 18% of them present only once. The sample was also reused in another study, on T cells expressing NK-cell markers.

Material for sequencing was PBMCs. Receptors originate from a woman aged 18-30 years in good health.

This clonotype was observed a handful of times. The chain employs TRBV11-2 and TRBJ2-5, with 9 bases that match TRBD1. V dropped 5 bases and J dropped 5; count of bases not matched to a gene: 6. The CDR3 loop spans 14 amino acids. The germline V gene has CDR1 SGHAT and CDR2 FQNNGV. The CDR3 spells CASSPTGTGETQYF. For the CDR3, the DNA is TGTGCCAGCAGCCCGACCGGGACAGGGGAGACCCAGTACTTC.

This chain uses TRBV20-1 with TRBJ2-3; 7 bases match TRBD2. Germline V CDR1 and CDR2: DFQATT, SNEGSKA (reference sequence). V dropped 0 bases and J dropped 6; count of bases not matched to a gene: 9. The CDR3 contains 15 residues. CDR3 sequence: CSARDGGGPGDTQYF. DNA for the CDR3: TGCAGTGCTAGAGATGGGGGAGGGCCGGGGGATACGCAGTATTTT.

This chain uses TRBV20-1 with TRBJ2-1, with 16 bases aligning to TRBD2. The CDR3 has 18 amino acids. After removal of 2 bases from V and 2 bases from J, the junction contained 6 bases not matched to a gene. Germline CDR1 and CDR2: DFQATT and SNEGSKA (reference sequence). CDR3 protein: CSARSSGTSGGAYNEQFF. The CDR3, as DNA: TGCAGTGCTAGATCTTCCGGGACTAGCGGGGGGGCCTACAATGAGCAGTTCTTC.

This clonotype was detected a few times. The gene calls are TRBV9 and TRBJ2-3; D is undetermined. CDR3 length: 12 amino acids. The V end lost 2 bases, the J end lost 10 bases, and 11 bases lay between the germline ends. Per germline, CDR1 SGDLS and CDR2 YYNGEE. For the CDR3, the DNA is TGTGCCAGCAGCGTCCTTCCGCAGGCGCAGTATTTT. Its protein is CASSVLPQAQYF. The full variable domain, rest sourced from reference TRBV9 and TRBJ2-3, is DSGVTQTPKHLITATGQRVTLRCSPRSGDLSVYWYQQSLDQGLQFLIQYYNGEERAKGNILERFSAQQFPDLHSELNLSSLELGDSALYFCASSVLPQAQYFGPGTRLTVL.

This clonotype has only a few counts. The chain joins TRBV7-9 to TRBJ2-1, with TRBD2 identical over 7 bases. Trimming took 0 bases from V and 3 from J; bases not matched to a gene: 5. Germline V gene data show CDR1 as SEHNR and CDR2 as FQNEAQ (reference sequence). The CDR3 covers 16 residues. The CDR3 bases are TGTGCCAGCAGCTTAGCGTTGGCTAGCGGCTACAATGAGCAGTTCTTC. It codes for CASSLALASGYNEQFF. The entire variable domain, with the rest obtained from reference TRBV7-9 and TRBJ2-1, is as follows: DTGVSQNPRHKITKRGQNVTFRCDPISEHNRLYWYRQTLGQGPEFLTYFQNEAQLEKSRLLSDRFSAERPKGSFSTLEIQRTEQGDSAMYLCASSLALASGYNEQFFGPGTRLTVL.